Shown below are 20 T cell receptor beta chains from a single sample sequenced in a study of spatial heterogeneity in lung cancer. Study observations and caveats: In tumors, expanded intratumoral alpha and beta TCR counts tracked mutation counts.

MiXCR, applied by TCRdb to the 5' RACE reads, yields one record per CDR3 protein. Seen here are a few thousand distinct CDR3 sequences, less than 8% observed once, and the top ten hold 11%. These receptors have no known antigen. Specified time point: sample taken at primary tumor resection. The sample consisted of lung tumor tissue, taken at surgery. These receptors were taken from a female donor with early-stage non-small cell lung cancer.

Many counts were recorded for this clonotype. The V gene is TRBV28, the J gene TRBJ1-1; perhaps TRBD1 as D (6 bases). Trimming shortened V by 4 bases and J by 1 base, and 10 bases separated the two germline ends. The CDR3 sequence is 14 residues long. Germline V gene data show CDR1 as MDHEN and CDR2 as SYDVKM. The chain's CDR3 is CASSSDRSNTEAFF. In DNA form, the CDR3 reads TGTGCCAGCAGTTCGGACAGATCGAACACTGAAGCTTTCTTT.

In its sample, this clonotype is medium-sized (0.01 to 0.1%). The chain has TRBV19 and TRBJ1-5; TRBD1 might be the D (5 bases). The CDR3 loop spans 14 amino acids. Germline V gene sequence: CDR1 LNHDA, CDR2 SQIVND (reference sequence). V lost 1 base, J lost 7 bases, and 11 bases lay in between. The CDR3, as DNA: TGTGCCAGTAGTATAGGGACGGGGGGGCAGCCCCAGCATTTT. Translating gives CASSIGTGGQPQHF.

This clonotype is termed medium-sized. The CDR3 DNA reads as TGTGCCAGCAGTTTAAGAGCCCCCAGTCCCTACAATGAGCAGTTCTTC. Amino acids: CASSLRAPSPYNEQFF. This chain links TRBV27 with TRBJ2-1; no clear D gene. Trimming took 2 bases from V and 2 from J, leaving 13 bases between them. CDR3 length: 16 residues. CDR1 and CDR2 (germline): MNHEY, SMNVEV (reference sequence).

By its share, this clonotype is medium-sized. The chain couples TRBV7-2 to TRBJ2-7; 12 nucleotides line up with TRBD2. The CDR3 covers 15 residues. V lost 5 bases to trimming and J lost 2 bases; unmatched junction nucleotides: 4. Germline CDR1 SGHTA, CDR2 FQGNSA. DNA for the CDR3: TGTGCCAGCAGCCAACGGACTAGCGGGGCCTACGAGCAGTACTTC. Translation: CASSQRTSGAYEQYF.

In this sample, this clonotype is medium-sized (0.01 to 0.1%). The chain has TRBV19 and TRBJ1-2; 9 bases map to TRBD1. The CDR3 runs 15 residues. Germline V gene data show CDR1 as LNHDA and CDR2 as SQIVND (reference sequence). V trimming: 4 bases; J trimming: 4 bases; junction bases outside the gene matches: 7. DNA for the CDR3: TGTGCCAGTAGTACATCCGGGACAGGGAGCTATGGCTACACCTTC. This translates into CASSTSGTGSYGYTF.

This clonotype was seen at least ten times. The CDR3 is CASSYSQRVGSGGNTIYF. CDR3 nucleotides: TGTGCCAGCAGTTACTCCCAGAGGGTCGGATCTGGAGGAAACACCATATATTTT. The chain carries TRBV6-5 and TRBJ1-3, with D unresolved. This CDR3 has 18 residues. Germline V lookup: CDR1 MNHEY, CDR2 SVGAGI. Trimming cost V 0 bases and J 4 bases, with 19 bases left between them.

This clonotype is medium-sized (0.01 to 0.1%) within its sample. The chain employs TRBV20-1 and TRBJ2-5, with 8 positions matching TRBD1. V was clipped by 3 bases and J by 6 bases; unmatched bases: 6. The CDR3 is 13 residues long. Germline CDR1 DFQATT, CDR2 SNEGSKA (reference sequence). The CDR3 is CSARTGAPQTQYF. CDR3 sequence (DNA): TGCAGTGCTAGGACAGGGGCGCCCCAGACCCAGTACTTC.

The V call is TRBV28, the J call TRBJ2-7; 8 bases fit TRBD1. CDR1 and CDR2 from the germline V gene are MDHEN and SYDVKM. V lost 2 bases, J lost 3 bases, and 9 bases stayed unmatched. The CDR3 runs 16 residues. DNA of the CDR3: TGTGCCAGCAGTTTAAGACCCAGGGGGCAGAGCTACGAGCAGTACTTC. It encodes CASSLRPRGQSYEQYF.

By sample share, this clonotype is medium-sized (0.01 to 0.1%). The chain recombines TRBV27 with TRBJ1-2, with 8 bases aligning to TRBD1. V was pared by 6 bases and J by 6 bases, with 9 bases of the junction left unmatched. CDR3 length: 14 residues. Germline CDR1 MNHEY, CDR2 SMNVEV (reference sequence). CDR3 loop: CASSSGQARNGYTF. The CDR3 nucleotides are TGTGCCAGCAGCTCGGGACAGGCGAGAAATGGCTACACCTTC.

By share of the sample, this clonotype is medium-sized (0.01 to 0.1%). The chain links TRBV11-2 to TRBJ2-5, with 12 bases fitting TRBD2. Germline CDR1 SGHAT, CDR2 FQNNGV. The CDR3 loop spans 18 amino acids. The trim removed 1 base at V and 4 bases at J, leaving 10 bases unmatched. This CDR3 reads CASSLAGLAGSQGETQYF. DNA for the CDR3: TGTGCCAGCAGCTTAGCGGGACTAGCGGGCTCTCAGGGAGAGACCCAGTACTTC.

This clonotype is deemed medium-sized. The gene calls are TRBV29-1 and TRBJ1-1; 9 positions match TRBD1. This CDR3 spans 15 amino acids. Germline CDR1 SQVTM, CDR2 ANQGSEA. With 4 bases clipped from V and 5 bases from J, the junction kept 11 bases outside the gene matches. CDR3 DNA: TGCAGCGTTGGTCCCGGGACAGGGTTTGGGACTGAAGCTTTCTTT. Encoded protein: CSVGPGTGFGTEAFF. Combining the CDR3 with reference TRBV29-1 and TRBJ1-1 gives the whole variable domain SAVISQKPSRDICQRGTSLTIQCQVDSQVTMMFWYRQQPGQSLTLIATANQGSEATYESGFVIDKFPISRPNLTFSTLTVSNMSPEDSSIYLCSVGPGTGFGTEAFFGQGTRLTVV.

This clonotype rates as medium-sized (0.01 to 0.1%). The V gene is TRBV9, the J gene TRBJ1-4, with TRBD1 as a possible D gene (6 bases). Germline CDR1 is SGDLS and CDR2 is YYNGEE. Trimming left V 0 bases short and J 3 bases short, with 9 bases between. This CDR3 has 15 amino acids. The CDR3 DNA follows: TGTGCCAGCAGCGTAGCCCAGGGGCCTAATGAAAAACTGTTTTTT. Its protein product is CASSVAQGPNEKLFF.

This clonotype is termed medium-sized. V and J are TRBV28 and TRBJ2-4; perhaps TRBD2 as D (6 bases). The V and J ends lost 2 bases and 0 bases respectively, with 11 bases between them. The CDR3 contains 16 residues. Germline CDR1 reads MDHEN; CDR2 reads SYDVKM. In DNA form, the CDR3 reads TGTGCCAGCAGTTTAGGGAGGAACCTAGCCAAAAACATTCAGTACTTC. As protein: CASSLGRNLAKNIQYF.

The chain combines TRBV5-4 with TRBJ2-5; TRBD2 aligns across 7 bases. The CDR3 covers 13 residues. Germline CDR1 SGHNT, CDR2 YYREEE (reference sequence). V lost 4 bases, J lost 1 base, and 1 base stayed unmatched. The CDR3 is CASSLAAQETQYF. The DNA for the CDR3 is TGTGCCAGCAGCCTAGCGGCCCAAGAGACCCAGTACTTC.

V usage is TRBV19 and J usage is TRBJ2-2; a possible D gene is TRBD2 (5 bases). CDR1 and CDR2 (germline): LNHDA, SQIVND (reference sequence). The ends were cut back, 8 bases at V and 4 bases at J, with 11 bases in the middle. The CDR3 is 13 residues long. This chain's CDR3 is CASSLASTGELFF. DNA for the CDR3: TGTGCCAGTTCTCTAGCCAGCACCGGGGAGCTGTTTTTT.

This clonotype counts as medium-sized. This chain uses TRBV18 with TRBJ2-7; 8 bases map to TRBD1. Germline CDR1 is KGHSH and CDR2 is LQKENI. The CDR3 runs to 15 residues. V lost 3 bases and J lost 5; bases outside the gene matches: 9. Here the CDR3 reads CASSPRQGISDEQYF. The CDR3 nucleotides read TGTGCCAGCTCACCTAGACAGGGGATTAGCGACGAGCAGTACTTC.

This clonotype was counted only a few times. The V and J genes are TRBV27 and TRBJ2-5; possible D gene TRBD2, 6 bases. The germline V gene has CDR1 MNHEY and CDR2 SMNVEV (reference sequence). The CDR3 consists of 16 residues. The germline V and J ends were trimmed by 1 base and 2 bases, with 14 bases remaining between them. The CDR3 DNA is TGTGCCAGCAGTTTATACTGGCGGGGTATTCAAGAGACCCAGTACTTC. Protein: CASSLYWRGIQETQYF.

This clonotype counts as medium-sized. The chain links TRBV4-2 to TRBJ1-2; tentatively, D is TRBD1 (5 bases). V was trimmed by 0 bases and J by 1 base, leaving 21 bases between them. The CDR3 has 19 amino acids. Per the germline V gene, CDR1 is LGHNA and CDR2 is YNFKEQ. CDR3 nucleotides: TGTGCCAGCAGCCAAGATCAGGGCTTGACATCAACCTTTAACTATGGCTACACCTTC. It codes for CASSQDQGLTSTFNYGYTF.

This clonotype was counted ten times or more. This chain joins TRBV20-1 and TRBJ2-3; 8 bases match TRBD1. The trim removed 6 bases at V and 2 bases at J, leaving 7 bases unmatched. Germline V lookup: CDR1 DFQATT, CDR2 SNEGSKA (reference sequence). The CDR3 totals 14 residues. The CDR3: CSANRDRITDTQYF. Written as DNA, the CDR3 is TGCAGTGCCAACAGGGACAGGATCACAGATACGCAGTATTTT.

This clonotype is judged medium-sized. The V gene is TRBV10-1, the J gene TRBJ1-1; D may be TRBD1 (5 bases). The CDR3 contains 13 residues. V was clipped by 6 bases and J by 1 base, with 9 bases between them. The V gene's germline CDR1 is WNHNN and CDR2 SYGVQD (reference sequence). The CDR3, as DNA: TGCGCCAGCAGACGTACAGGGAACACTGAAGCTTTCTTT. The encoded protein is CASRRTGNTEAFF.